This is a list of T cell receptor beta chains from one sample in a study of blood T cell repertoires in COVID-19. Measured with immunoSEQ multiplex PCR; TCRdb has only the in-frame clones, and not every one. The sample contains approximately 60,000 clones, approximately 84% of which appear only once. The sequenced sample was peripheral blood. The receptor set was obtained from a man in his 70s with active COVID-19. Both conserved end residues are part of each CDR3. D genes are given only for firm matches. Clone size is not always given. Where it is, it says once, few, many or a class for expanded clones.

>TRBJ2-6|.|TRBV7-3|.
CASSKKKCGGFSGANVLTF
TGTGCCAGCAGCAAGAAGAAATGCGGTGGGTTCTCTGGGGCCAACGTCCTGACTTTC
>TRBJ2-1|.|TRBV2|.
CASSRDLKDNEQFF
TGTGCCAGCAGTCGGGACTTGAAAGACAATGAGCAGTTCTTC
>TRBJ2-3|.|TRBV7-9|TRBD2
CASSFGTSRDADTQYF
TGTGCCAGCAGCTTCGGGACTAGCAGAGACGCAGATACGCAGTATTTT
>TRBJ2-3|.|TRBV20-1|.
CSAAGRNTQYF
TGCAGTGCCGCGGGAAGGAATACGCAGTATTTT
>TRBJ2-7|once|TRBV6-4|.
CASSDQDRYEQYF
TGTGCCAGCAGTGACCAGGACAGATACGAGCAGTACTTC
>TRBJ1-1|.|TRBV15|TRBD1
CATSSMRQGADTEAFF
TGTGCCACCAGCAGTATGCGACAGGGGGCTGACACTGAAGCTTTCTTT
>TRBJ2-1|.|TRBV18|TRBD2
CASSPVFSGRGNEQFF
TGTGCCAGCTCACCAGTCTTTAGCGGGAGGGGGAATGAGCAGTTCTTC
>TRBJ1-1|once|TRBV7-2|TRBD1
CASRKQGTTEAFF
TGTGCCAGCAGGAAACAGGGGACAACGGAAGCTTTCTTT
>TRBJ2-2|.|TRBV7-2|.
CASSLAGNRGELFF
TGTGCCAGCAGCTTAGCCGGGAATCGCGGGGAGCTGTTTTTT
>TRBJ2-7|.|TRBV5-1|.
CASSLDRAVRLDEQYF
TGCGCCAGCAGCTTGGACAGGGCCGTGAGGTTAGACGAGCAGTACTTC
>TRBJ2-2|.|TRBV10-2|TRBD2
CASSEVAGGVGGELFF
TGCGCCAGCAGTGAAGTGGCGGGAGGGGTAGGCGGGGAGCTGTTTTTT
>TRBJ1-1|.|TRBV4-1|TRBD1
CASSPTPTGGKTEAFF
TGCGCCAGCAGCCCCACCCCGACAGGGGGCAAAACTGAAGCTTTCTTT
>TRBJ2-1|.|TRBV5-1|TRBD2
CASSLAGAGGYNEQFF
TGCGCCAGCAGCTTGGCCGGAGCGGGAGGGTACAATGAGCAGTTCTTC
>TRBJ2-3|.|TRBV10-3|.
CAISEFSDTQYF
TGTGCCATCAGTGAATTTTCGGATACGCAGTATTTT
>TRBJ1-5|few|TRBV18|.
CASSPVGGTKQPQHF
TGTGCCAGCTCACCAGTGGGGGGGACAAAACAGCCCCAGCATTTT
>TRBJ2-1|.|TRBV10-3|TRBD2
CAISGAGGPGNEQFF
TGTGCCATCAGTGGGGCGGGAGGGCCCGGCAATGAGCAGTTCTTC
>TRBJ2-1|.|TRBV20-1|.
CSASPDGAYNEQFF
TGCAGTGCTAGTCCGGACGGGGCCTACAATGAGCAGTTCTTC
>TRBJ2-3|once|TRBV9|TRBD2
CASSVVAGGNTDTQYF
TGTGCCAGCAGCGTAGTTGCGGGAGGGAACACAGATACGCAGTATTTT
>TRBJ2-3|once|TRBV5-4|TRBD2
CASSLDGFVGRGGDTQYF
TGTGCCAGCAGCTTGGACGGGTTTGTCGGGAGGGGAGGAGATACGCAGTATTTT
>TRBJ2-1|.|TRBV10-3|.
CAISGGLGQLNNEQFF
TGTGCCATCAGTGGGGGGCTCGGACAGCTTAACAATGAGCAGTTCTTC
>TRBJ2-1|.|TRBV20-1|.
CSASPEALWDEQFF
TGCAGTGCTAGTCCAGAGGCACTATGGGATGAGCAGTTCTTC
>TRBJ2-5|.|TRBV7-2|TRBD2
CASSLGGNQETQYF
TGTGCCAGCAGCTTGGGGGGGAACCAAGAGACCCAGTACTTC
>TRBJ1-1|.|TRBV3-1/TRBV3-2|.
CASSQRPGTPKNTEAFF
TGTGCCAGCAGCCAAAGGCCCGGGACACCTAAAAACACTGAAGCTTTCTTT
>TRBJ2-1|once|TRBV4-3|TRBD2
CASSPGLAGGTYNEQFF
TGCGCCAGCAGCCCCGGGCTAGCGGGAGGGACCTACAATGAGCAGTTCTTC
>TRBJ2-3|.|TRBV5-1|TRBD1
CASSLGQGDTDTQYF
TGCGCCAGCAGCTTGGGACAGGGGGACACAGATACGCAGTATTTT
>TRBJ1-2|.|TRBV6-5|.
CASSKAGSYGYTF
TGTGCCAGCAGTAAGGCCGGGAGCTATGGCTACACCTTC
>TRBJ2-1|.|TRBV7-2|.
CASSLVRNEQFF
TGTGCCAGCAGCTTAGTGCGAAATGAGCAGTTCTTC
>TRBJ2-7|.|TRBV7-2|TRBD2
CASSLGAPSGRNEQYF
TGTGCCAGCAGCTTAGGAGCTCCTAGCGGGAGAAACGAGCAGTACTTC
>TRBJ2-3|.|TRBV2|TRBD1
CASEDRGWTDTQYF
TGTGCCAGCGAGGACAGGGGATGGACAGATACGCAGTATTTT
>TRBJ1-5|.|TRBV5-4|.
CASSPGRNNQPQHF
TGTGCCAGCAGCCCCGGCAGGAACAATCAGCCCCAGCATTTT
>TRBJ1-5|.|TRBV15|.
CATRGPPDLNQPQHF
TGTGCCACCCGCGGGCCGCCTGACCTCAATCAGCCCCAGCATTTT